The rows below give T cell receptor beta chains drawn from one sample of a study of T cell responses to AZD1222 COVID-19 vaccine. TCRdb keeps only in-frame clones here, not all; method: immunoSEQ multiplex PCR. This table has approximately 75,000 clones, around 86% appearing once. The sequencing here drew on peripheral blood, taken 28 days after the second AZD1222 dose. Source of these receptors: an adult who received the AZD1222 COVID-19 vaccine. Each CDR3 is given with its conserved first and last residue. The order of the fields is clone size, J gene, V gene, D gene, CDR3 DNA, CDR3 protein. D genes are given only for firm matches. Some rows have no size entry. The others give once, few or many, or a class for an expanded clone.

size: NA; J: TRBJ1-5; V: TRBV5-1; D: TRBD1; DNA: TGCGCCAGCAGCTTGGGACAGGGGGCCTTTCAGCCCCAGCATTTT; CDR3: CASSLGQGAFQPQHF
size: NA; J: TRBJ1-4; V: TRBV27; D: NA; DNA: TGTGCCAGCAGTCCCACTTTAAAGACTAATGAAAAACTGTTTTTT; CDR3: CASSPTLKTNEKLFF
size: NA; J: TRBJ2-7; V: TRBV19; D: NA; DNA: TGTGCCAGTAACAAAGGAGAAGGATCCTACGAGCAGTACTTC; CDR3: CASNKGEGSYEQYF
size: few; J: TRBJ1-2; V: TRBV6-5; D: TRBD1; DNA: TGTGCCAGCAGTTTCCAGGGGGCGAATGGCTACACCTTC; CDR3: CASSFQGANGYTF
size: NA; J: TRBJ2-2; V: TRBV27; D: NA; DNA: TGTGCCAGCAGCGAGAGAACCTTGAACACCGGGGAGCTGTTTTTT; CDR3: CASSERTLNTGELFF
size: NA; J: TRBJ2-3; V: TRBV7-6; D: NA; DNA: TGTGCCAGCAGACCCGACGCCCTGGGTACGCAGTATTTT; CDR3: CASRPDALGTQYF
size: NA; J: TRBJ1-4; V: TRBV4-2; D: NA; DNA: TGTGCCAGCAGCCAAGAGGGGGGCGTATCTAATGAAAAACTGTTTTTT; CDR3: CASSQEGGVSNEKLFF
size: NA; J: TRBJ1-2; V: TRBV6-5; D: NA; DNA: TGTGCCAGCAGTTACTCCGTCGCAAGACGGGGCTACACCTTC; CDR3: CASSYSVARRGYTF
size: NA; J: TRBJ1-2; V: TRBV4-3; D: NA; DNA: TGCGCCAGCAGCACGTGGGGTCAGGGCTACACCTTC; CDR3: CASSTWGQGYTF
size: NA; J: TRBJ1-6; V: TRBV30; D: TRBD1; DNA: TGTGCCTGGAGCGCGGGACAGCCTTTTTCACCCCTCCACTTT; CDR3: CAWSAGQPFSPLHF
size: NA; J: TRBJ2-5; V: TRBV28; D: TRBD2; DNA: TGTGCCAGCAGTTCCCTCGGCGGGGGGGCGGAGACCCAGTACTTC; CDR3: CASSSLGGGAETQYF
size: NA; J: TRBJ1-6; V: TRBV13; D: NA; DNA: TGTGCCAGCACCACGACTTCGGCAACCCCGGGGTCACCCCTCCACTTT; CDR3: CASTTTSATPGSPLHF
size: NA; J: TRBJ2-3; V: TRBV29-1; D: NA; DNA: TGCAGCGTTGAAAAGGCACCCCCACCAGATACGCAGTATTTT; CDR3: CSVEKAPPPDTQYF
size: NA; J: TRBJ1-2; V: TRBV7-2; D: TRBD1; DNA: TGTGCCAGCAGCTTAGGGACAGGGGGATATGGCTACACCTTC; CDR3: CASSLGTGGYGYTF
size: NA; J: TRBJ1-4; V: TRBV5-8; D: TRBD1; DNA: TGTGCCAGCCGGGGCCGGGGGACAGGTGGTGAAAAACTGTTTTTT; CDR3: CASRGRGTGGEKLFF
size: NA; J: TRBJ2-7; V: TRBV21-1; D: NA; DNA: TGTGCCAGCAGCAAAGAAGAGGTATGGGGTTACGAGCAGTACTTC; CDR3: CASSKEEVWGYEQYF
size: NA; J: TRBJ1-4; V: TRBV19; D: NA; DNA: TGTGCCAGTAGTCCAGGGACGGATGAAAAACTGTTTTTT; CDR3: CASSPGTDEKLFF
size: NA; J: TRBJ1-6; V: TRBV4-1; D: NA; DNA: TGCGCCAGCAGCCTAGACGGACATAATTCACCCCTCCACTTT; CDR3: CASSLDGHNSPLHF
size: few; J: TRBJ1-1; V: TRBV5-1; D: NA; DNA: TGCGCCAGCAGCTTATTTACCTCTCAGAACACTGAAGCTTTCTTT; CDR3: CASSLFTSQNTEAFF
size: few; J: TRBJ2-1; V: TRBV7-3; D: TRBD2; DNA: TGTGCCAGCAGCTTAACAGCGGGGGGGCGTCATGAGCAGTTCTTC; CDR3: CASSLTAGGRHEQFF
size: NA; J: TRBJ1-2; V: TRBV25-1; D: NA; DNA: TGTGCCAGCAGGGACAACTTCTATGGCTACACCTTC; CDR3: CASRDNFYGYTF
size: NA; J: TRBJ1-6; V: TRBV4-1; D: NA; DNA: TGCGCCAGCAGCCAAGATCTCTCCCAGTATGTGTCACCCCTCCACTTT; CDR3: CASSQDLSQYVSPLHF
size: once; J: TRBJ2-3; V: TRBV6-5; D: TRBD1; DNA: TGTGCCAGCGCCGGGACAGGGGACACAGATACGCAGTATTTT; CDR3: CASAGTGDTDTQYF
size: once; J: TRBJ2-1; V: TRBV5-1; D: TRBD1; DNA: TGCGCCAGCAGCTTGGAGACAGGGGTCAGGAGTGAGCAGTTCTTC; CDR3: CASSLETGVRSEQFF
size: NA; J: TRBJ2-3; V: TRBV7-2; D: NA; DNA: TGTGCCAGCAGCTTAACCCCTCCCCGGGACGCTAGCACAGATACGCAGTATTTT; CDR3: CASSLTPPRDASTDTQYF
size: few; J: TRBJ2-3; V: TRBV29-1; D: NA; DNA: TGCAGCGTTGTTTTACCGGCCGGAGATACGCAGTATTTT; CDR3: CSVVLPAGDTQYF
size: NA; J: TRBJ1-1; V: TRBV7-2; D: TRBD1; DNA: TGTGCCAGCATCCCTCCCGACAGGGGGCCTAATGAAGCTTTCTTT; CDR3: CASIPPDRGPNEAFF
size: NA; J: TRBJ1-5; V: TRBV27; D: TRBD1; DNA: TGTGCCAGCAGTTCCGGACAGGTCTCGCATCAGCCCCAGCATTTT; CDR3: CASSSGQVSHQPQHF
size: NA; J: TRBJ2-1; V: TRBV29-1; D: NA; DNA: TGCAGCGTTGAAGATGAGAGCGATGAGCAGTTCTTC; CDR3: CSVEDESDEQFF
size: few; J: TRBJ2-5; V: TRBV7-2; D: TRBD1; DNA: TGTGCCAGCAGCTTAGGCGACAGGGGCTGGGGTGAGACCCAGTACTTC; CDR3: CASSLGDRGWGETQYF
size: NA; J: TRBJ1-4; V: TRBV7-6; D: NA; DNA: TGTGCCAGCAGCTTAGTGGACCGAGCTAATGAAAAACTGTTTTTT; CDR3: CASSLVDRANEKLFF
size: NA; J: TRBJ2-5; V: TRBV5-4; D: TRBD2; DNA: TGTGCCAGCAGCGACGAAGCGGGGCAAGAGACCCAGTACTTC; CDR3: CASSDEAGQETQYF
size: NA; J: TRBJ2-1; V: TRBV7-9; D: NA; DNA: TGTGCCAGCAGCTTGGAGAACATACGGGGCAATGAGCAGTTCTTC; CDR3: CASSLENIRGNEQFF
size: NA; J: TRBJ2-5; V: TRBV30; D: NA; DNA: TGTGCCTGGAGTGTAAAACAGACCCAGTACTTC; CDR3: CAWSVKQTQYF
size: once; J: TRBJ1-3; V: TRBV10-3; D: NA; DNA: TGTGCCATCAGCGCCAGGGAAGCTGGAAACACCATATATTTT; CDR3: CAISAREAGNTIYF
size: NA; J: TRBJ2-7; V: TRBV7-2; D: NA; DNA: TGTGCCAGCAGCTTATCCTCCGTTGAGCAGTACTTC; CDR3: CASSLSSVEQYF
size: NA; J: TRBJ1-2; V: TRBV30; D: NA; DNA: TGTGCCTGGAGTGTGGCAGGGGCCCATCAAGACTCCTATGGCTACACCTTC; CDR3: CAWSVAGAHQDSYGYTF
size: NA; J: TRBJ1-1; V: TRBV19; D: NA; DNA: TGTGCCAGTACCTCAGATCAGGAAGGGGTGGCGGCTTTCTTT; CDR3: CASTSDQEGVAAFF
size: once; J: TRBJ2-7; V: TRBV5-1; D: TRBD1; DNA: TGCGCCAGCAGCTCCGGACAGGGAGGTTACGAGCAGTACTTC; CDR3: CASSSGQGGYEQYF
size: NA; J: TRBJ1-1; V: TRBV19; D: TRBD1; DNA: TGTGCCAGTAGTGCGGCCAGGGGGAAGAACACTGAAGCTTTCTTT; CDR3: CASSAARGKNTEAFF
size: once; J: TRBJ1-5; V: TRBV7-2; D: NA; DNA: TGTGCCAGCAGCTTAGCGCAGCCGGGATTTTATAGCAATCAGCCCCAGCATTTT; CDR3: CASSLAQPGFYSNQPQHF
size: NA; J: TRBJ2-3; V: TRBV15; D: NA; DNA: TGTGCCACCAGCAGAGATCTAGCCGGGTCGGGCACAGATACGCAGTATTTT; CDR3: CATSRDLAGSGTDTQYF
size: NA; J: TRBJ2-5; V: TRBV5-4; D: NA; DNA: TGTGCCAGCAGCTTGAAATTATCAGGGGGGGAGACCCAGTACTTC; CDR3: CASSLKLSGGETQYF
size: NA; J: TRBJ1-6; V: TRBV12-3/TRBV12-4; D: NA; DNA: TGTGCCAGCAGCCCCGGGAGTTCACCCCTCCACTTT; CDR3: CASSPGSSPLHF
size: NA; J: TRBJ1-1; V: TRBV10-3; D: NA; DNA: TGTGCCATCAGAGAAAAGAACGCCATGAACACTGAAGCTTTCTTT; CDR3: CAIREKNAMNTEAFF
size: NA; J: TRBJ1-4; V: TRBV20-1; D: NA; DNA: TGCAGTGCCGAAGGCAGGGAAAAACTGTTTTTT; CDR3: CSAEGREKLFF
size: NA; J: TRBJ2-1; V: TRBV19; D: TRBD2; DNA: TGTGCCAGTAGTGACCATGTAGCGGGGCCCTACAATGAGCAGTTCTTC; CDR3: CASSDHVAGPYNEQFF
size: NA; J: TRBJ2-3; V: TRBV4-3; D: NA; DNA: TGCGCCAGCAGCCAAGATCACAGATTCACAGATACGCAGTATTTT; CDR3: CASSQDHRFTDTQYF
size: NA; J: TRBJ1-2; V: TRBV6-1; D: NA; DNA: TGTGCCAGCAGTGAAGCTCCCGAGAGAGGCTACACCTTC; CDR3: CASSEAPERGYTF
size: NA; J: TRBJ2-1; V: TRBV24-1; D: TRBD1; DNA: TGTGCCACCAGTGATAGGTCACAGGGGGGATATGAGCAGTTCTTC; CDR3: CATSDRSQGGYEQFF
size: NA; J: TRBJ2-2; V: TRBV5-1; D: NA; DNA: TGCGCCAGCAGCATATCGGAAGGGGCAACCGGGGAGCTGTTTTTT; CDR3: CASSISEGATGELFF
size: NA; J: TRBJ1-2; V: TRBV28; D: TRBD1; DNA: TGTGCCAGCAGTATCTCCGGGACAGGACACAGCTACACCTTC; CDR3: CASSISGTGHSYTF
size: NA; J: TRBJ1-6; V: TRBV4-3; D: NA; DNA: TGCGCCAGCAGCCAAGTCACCCTATCACCCCTCCACTTT; CDR3: CASSQVTLSPLHF
size: few; J: TRBJ1-4; V: TRBV4-2; D: TRBD1; DNA: TGTGCCAGCAGCCCAAAGGGGGCAGATGAAAAACTGTTTTTT; CDR3: CASSPKGADEKLFF